This T cell receptor (beta chain) was identified in a study of blood T cells in healthy people across ages. Whole-study results and caveats: As age increased, TCR beta diversity per million T cells fell in a roughly linear fashion. No one knew whether donors had CMV, which possibly confounded expanded clonotype changes.

Trimming took off 7 bases at V and 4 bases at J, with 12 bases between the two ends. The germline CDR1 and CDR2 sequences are SGHRS and YFSETQ. The CDR3 totals 12 residues. With regard to this clonotype: Its target is not known.

It was with a sample-barcoded 5' primer and a J-beta primer mix that a second PCR of roughly 6 to 11 cycles was run. A tag from a template-switch adaptor with 12 random nucleotides marked each cDNA molecule. TCRdb ran MiXCR on the 5' RACE reads and lists one entry per CDR3 protein. The sample lists 650,000 to 950,000 distinct CDR3 sequences; around two fifths were seen once. This receptor was identified in a man in his 60s in good health. The sequenced sample consisted of blood. The rearrangement uses TRBV5-1 and TRBJ2-7, with a possible D match to TRBD1 (5 bases). The CDR3 bases are TGCGCCAGCCCACCTGACAGATACGAGCAGTACTTC. It is translated as CASPPDRYEQYF.